A single sample is the source of the 16 T cell receptor beta chains below, sequenced in a study of blood T cell repertoires in COVID-19. Method: immunoSEQ multiplex PCR; TCRdb's copy keeps in-frame clones and lacks some. The data contain just under 250,000 clones, roughly 90% of them singletons. Input material: PBMCs or T cells enriched from blood (not recorded which). These receptors were taken from a young woman who had recovered from COVID-19.

This chain connects TRBV21-1 to TRBJ1-5; TRBD1 is taken as the D call from the table, unchecked against the DNA. TRBV21-1 is marked as a pseudogene. This CDR3 is 15 amino acids long. The CDR3 is CASSLRTGDNQPQHF. CDR3 nucleotide sequence: TGTGCCAGCAGCTTACGGACAGGGGATAATCAGCCCCAGCATTTT.

Only one count was recorded for this clone. This sequence joins TRBV7-6 and TRBJ1-2, with TRBD1 identical over 8 bases. The V gene's germline CDR1 is SGHVS and CDR2 FNYEAQ. After removal of 5 bases from V and 4 bases from J, the junction contained 9 bases not matched to a gene. The CDR3 is 15 residues long. The CDR3 region is CASSTRTGKSYGYTF. Written as DNA, the CDR3 is TGTGCCAGCAGCACCCGGACAGGGAAATCCTATGGCTACACCTTC.

The chain is built from TRBV9 and TRBJ1-1; unclear D gene. With 2 bases removed from V and 0 bases from J, the gap between germline ends came to 8 bases. From germline, CDR1 is SGDLS and CDR2 YYNGEE. This CDR3 has 14 amino acids. CDR3 protein: CASSVAELNTEAFF. CDR3 in DNA: TGTGCCAGCAGCGTGGCAGAATTGAACACTGAAGCTTTCTTT.

This chain connects TRBV18 to TRBJ1-5; D gene ambiguous. CDR3 length: 15 amino acids. The V gene's germline CDR1 is KGHSH and CDR2 LQKENI. Trimming took off 2 bases at V and 9 bases at J, with 17 bases between the two ends. DNA for the CDR3: TGTGCCAGCTCACCAGGCGGAGGCGAGAGAGGGCCCCAGCATTTT. This sequence encodes CASSPGGGERGPQHF.

The chain joins TRBV10-2 to TRBJ1-3; TRBD1 matches 7 bases. The CDR3 extends over 14 amino acids. The germline gives CDR1 WSHSY, CDR2 SAAADI. With 6 bases clipped from V and 0 bases from J, the junction kept 2 bases outside the gene matches. CDR3 bases: TGCGCCAGCAGCGCAGGGGGCTCTGGAAACACCATATATTTT. It specifies CASSAGGSGNTIYF.

The chain has TRBV5-6 and TRBJ1-1, with TRBD1 as a possible D gene (5 bases). Germline V gives CDR1 SGHDT, CDR2 YYEEEE. This CDR3 has 17 residues. The germline V and J ends were trimmed by 5 bases and 1 base, with 21 bases remaining between them. CDR3 in amino acids: CASRAGAHGGRNTEAFF. Here the CDR3 DNA reads TGTGCCAGCAGGGCCGGGGCCCACGGGGGTAGGAACACTGAAGCTTTCTTT. Variable domain in full (rest from reference TRBV5-6 and TRBJ1-1): DAGVTQSPTHLIKTRGQQVTLRCSPKSGHDTVSWYQQALGQGPQFIFQYYEEEERQRGNFPDRFSGHQFPNYSSELNVNALLLGDSALYLCASRAGAHGGRNTEAFFGQGTRLTVV.

The chain has TRBV29-1 and TRBJ2-7, with 12 bases fitting TRBD2. The length of the CDR3 is 14 residues. Trimming cost V 4 bases and J 3 bases; bases outside gene matches: 4. Germline V gene data show CDR1 as SQVTM and CDR2 as ANQGSEA. The CDR3 loop reads CSVGTSGKLYEQYF. CDR3 sequence (DNA): TGCAGCGTTGGGACTAGCGGGAAACTCTACGAGCAGTACTTC.

The J gene is TRBJ2-1, the V gene TRBV29-1, with D possibly matching TRBD2 (5 bases). In germline, CDR1 is SQVTM, CDR2 ANQGSEA. The ends were cut back, 6 bases at V and 5 bases at J, with 20 bases in the middle. The CDR3 runs 15 residues. The CDR3 sequence: CSVAPGVNRDNEQFF. CDR3 in DNA: TGCAGCGTCGCGCCCGGGGTAAACCGGGACAATGAGCAGTTCTTC.

The chain carries TRBV28 and TRBJ1-6; 10 nucleotides agree with TRBD1. J lost 6 bases, V lost 6 bases, and 8 bases had no gene match. The germline V gene encodes CDR1 MDHEN and CDR2 SYDVKM. This CDR3 contains 16 residues. CDR3 coding DNA: TGTGCCAGCAGGACAAACCGGGACAGGGGTAATTCACCCCTCCACTTT. Its protein is CASRTNRDRGNSPLHF.

The chain combines TRBV7-2 with TRBJ2-3; D is possibly TRBD2 (6 bases). With 4 bases removed from V and 10 bases from J, the gap between germline ends came to 12 bases. This CDR3 has 12 amino acids. The germline gives CDR1 SGHTA, CDR2 FQGNSA. The CDR3 DNA is TGTGCCAGCAGCTCTAGGGGAGGTCCGCAGTATTTT. Residues: CASSSRGGPQYF.

This chain joins TRBV7-9 and TRBJ1-2, with D tentatively TRBD1 (5 bases). Germline lookup yields CDR1 SEHNR and CDR2 FQNEAQ (reference sequence). V gave up 8 bases and J gave up 7 bases, with 14 bases separating them. The CDR3 is 12 residues long. For the CDR3, the DNA is TGTGCCAGCTGGAATAGGGGTGGTGGCTACACCTTC. Amino acids: CASWNRGGGYTF. Combining the CDR3 with reference TRBV7-9 and TRBJ1-2 gives the whole variable domain DTGVSQNPRHKITKRGQNVTFRCDPISEHNRLYWYRQTLGQGPEFLTYFQNEAQLEKSRLLSDRFSAERPKGSFSTLEIQRTEQGDSAMYLCASWNRGGGYTFGSGTRLTVV.

The J gene is TRBJ1-1, the V gene TRBV7-9, with TRBD1 matching over 8 bases. The CDR3 is 18 amino acids. Germline CDR1 reads SEHNR; CDR2 reads FQNEAQ (reference sequence). V lost 0 bases and J lost 0; bases outside the gene matches: 9. This CDR3 is CASSLATGTGVMNTEAFF. In DNA form, the CDR3 reads TGTGCCAGCAGCTTAGCCACCGGGACAGGAGTCATGAACACTGAAGCTTTCTTT.

The V and J genes are TRBV28 and TRBJ2-1, with TRBD1 as a possible D gene (6 bases). V shed 1 base and J shed 6 bases, with 10 bases lying between them. The germline CDR1 and CDR2 sequences are MDHEN and SYDVKM. There are 14 residues in the CDR3. The CDR3: CASSLLARGNEQFF. Here the CDR3 DNA reads TGTGCCAGCAGTTTATTGGCCAGGGGCAATGAGCAGTTCTTC.

The rearrangement uses TRBV9 and TRBJ1-1; D is undetermined. CDR1 is SGDLS and CDR2 is YYNGEE in the germline V gene. The CDR3 spans 18 residues. The ends were cut back, 3 bases at V and 1 base at J, with 22 bases in the middle. The CDR3, as DNA: TGTGCCAGCAGCGCCCAAGAGGCGGCCGCGGGCAAGAACACTGAAGCTTTCTTT. It translates to CASSAQEAAAGKNTEAFF.

This clone was seen just once. The V gene is TRBV2, the J gene TRBJ2-7; 8 nucleotides align to TRBD1. Germline trimming cut 9 bases from V and 0 bases from J; bases unmatched to any gene: 10. CDR3 length: 15 residues. Germline CDR1 and CDR2: SNHLY and FYNNEI. CDR3 loop: CASSLGQGISYEQYF. The CDR3 nucleotides read TGTGCCAGTTCCCTTGGACAGGGAATCTCCTACGAGCAGTACTTC.

The V gene is TRBV7-9, the J gene TRBJ2-6; TRBD1 matches at 12 bases. CDR3 length: 16 amino acids. Trimming took 4 bases from V and 4 from J; bases not matched to a gene: 2. The germline V gene encodes CDR1 SEHNR and CDR2 FQNEAQ (reference sequence). In DNA form, the CDR3 reads TGTGCCAGCAGCTCGGGACAGGGGGCCGGGGCCAACGTCCTGACTTTC. It translates to CASSSGQGAGANVLTF.